The clone carrying this T cell receptor beta chain showed up just once. Its antigen remains unknown. V lost 4 bases, J lost 1 base, and 6 bases lay in between. This CDR3 is built from 13 residues. Per germline, CDR1 SGDLS and CDR2 YYNGEE. This record belongs to a study of T cell repertoires and HLA-DP antigens. Looking at the study overall: Versus self, one alloantigen differed at one groove amino acid, the other at about 9. Donors were two male and one female, aged 18-to-29 to 60-to-69.

This table comes from immunoSEQ multiplex PCR, and its TCRdb copy is limited to in-frame clones, with some not included. The table lists fewer than 75,000 clones, around three quarters of them singletons. Sequencing was done on a sample of CD4+ T cells from PBMCs. The chain is built from TRBV9 and TRBJ1-5; no clear D gene. This clonotype was sampled from a man aged 55 to 69 in good health and CMV-seronegative. In DNA, the CDR3 is TGTGCCAGCAGCATGACGAGCAATCAGCCCCAGCATTTT. It encodes CASSMTSNQPQHF.